The 21 T cell receptor beta chains in this list originate from one sample, sequenced in a study of CD8+CD57+ T cells in acquired aplastic anemia. Those patients picked for sequencing had displayed CD8+CD57+ cell expansion on flow cytometry. TCR beta VDJ and CDR3 profiling used genomic DNA as template. TCRdb reprocessed the reads with MiXCR, giving one entry per CDR3 protein. The sample carries approximately 98,000 distinct CDR3 sequences, around 68% recorded once. Sequencing used sorted CD4+, CD8+, or CD8+CD57+ T cells (not recorded which) from PBMCs. All receptors derive from a human donor with aplastic anemia.

This chain links TRBV3-1 with TRBJ1-1, with a tentative D call TRBD1 (5 bases). V lost 3 bases and J 4 bases, leaving 15 bases between the germline ends. This CDR3 comprises 15 residues. Germline lookup yields CDR1 LGHDT and CDR2 YNNKEL (reference sequence). CDR3 in amino acids: CASSQARQLSTEAFF. In nucleotides, the CDR3 is TGTGCCAGCAGCCAGGCCAGACAGTTGAGCACTGAAGCTTTCTTT.

On this clonotype itself: One junction end does not reproduce the germline sequence, and a read error may be involved. The J gene is TRBJ2-1, the V gene TRBV15; 8 nucleotides align to TRBD2. This CDR3 is built from 14 residues. Germline-derived CDR1 and CDR2 are LNHNV and YYDKDF (reference sequence). The chain's CDR3 is CATSRSGSTDEQSF. The CDR3 DNA reads TGTGCCACCAGCCGGAGCGGGAGTACCGATGAGCAGTCCTTC.

The chain joins TRBV29-1 to TRBJ1-5; D remains ambiguous. V lost 7 bases, J lost 2 bases, and 12 bases lay in between. In germline, CDR1 is SQVTM, CDR2 ANQGSEA. The CDR3 runs 13 residues. The CDR3 DNA reads as TGCAGCGCTGTAACCACTGGCAATCAGCCCCAGCATTTT. It is translated as CSAVTTGNQPQHF.

This sequence joins TRBV29-1 and TRBJ1-4; D is unclear. Trimming left V 3 bases short and J 3 bases short, with 2 bases between. CDR3 size: 11 residues. The germline V gene encodes CDR1 SQVTM and CDR2 ANQGSEA. CDR3 residues: CSVEANEKLFF. In DNA, the CDR3 is TGCAGCGTTGAGGCTAATGAAAAACTGTTTTTT.

This clonotype has just a few counts. The chain recombines TRBV25-1 with TRBJ2-5, with 8 bases aligning to TRBD1. CDR1 and CDR2 (germline): MGHDK, SYGVNS. With 1 base clipped from V and 6 bases from J, the junction kept 25 bases outside the gene matches. The CDR3 loop spans 21 amino acids. DNA of the CDR3: TGTGCCAGCAGTGAATCGGGTCTAACACCAAAAGCGGACAGGGTAGCAAAGACCCAGTACTTC. Encoded protein: CASSESGLTPKADRVAKTQYF. Together with reference TRBV25-1 and TRBJ2-5, the CDR3 gives the full variable domain: EADIYQTPRYLVIGTGKKITLECSQTMGHDKMYWYQQDPGMELHLIHYSYGVNSTEKGDLSSESTVSRIRTEHFPLTLESARPSHTSQYLCASSESGLTPKADRVAKTQYFGPGTRLLVL.

The rearrangement links TRBV29-1 to TRBJ2-6; TRBD1 matches at 10 bases. CDR1 and CDR2 (germline): SQVTM, ANQGSEA. This CDR3 comprises 16 residues. The CDR3 region has the DNA TGCAGAGACAGGGGGCTAATAGTAAGGTATGGCAACGTCCTGACTTTC. This codes for CRDRGLIVRYGNVLTF. Full variable domain (rest looked up from reference TRBV29-1 and TRBJ2-6): SAVISQKPSRDICQRGTSLTIQCQVDSQVTMMFWYRQQPGQSLTLIATANQGSEATYESGFVIDKFPISRPNLTFSTLTVSNMSPEDSSIYLCRDRGLIVRYGNVLTFGAGSRLTVL.

The chain links TRBV2 to TRBJ1-2; maybe TRBD1 (6 bases). The germline V gene encodes CDR1 SNHLY and CDR2 FYNNEI. The ends were cut back, 7 bases at V and 0 bases at J, with 12 bases in the middle. This CDR3 region has 14 residues. CDR3 sequence (DNA): TGTGCCAGCATAACAGGGATCGCTAACTATGGCTACACCTTC. Residues: CASITGIANYGYTF.

This chain links TRBV6-5 with TRBJ2-2, with D unresolved. V dropped 2 bases and J dropped 6 bases, with 7 bases sitting between them. Germline loops: CDR1 MNHEY, CDR2 SVGAGI. The CDR3 contains 13 residues. The CDR3 sequence: CASSYTAAGELFF. The CDR3 DNA follows: TGTGCCAGCAGTTACACGGCTGCCGGGGAGCTGTTTTTT.

This chain links TRBV7-2 with TRBJ1-2; D is possibly TRBD1 (5 bases). V was cut by 5 bases and J by 8 bases, with 15 bases left in between. CDR3 length: 13 residues. Germline V gene lookup returns CDR1 SGHTA and CDR2 FQGNSA. In DNA form, the CDR3 reads TGTGCCAGCAGCCTCGGGGCCGATAGCGGCTACACCTTC. Its protein is CASSLGADSGYTF.

V and J are TRBV19 and TRBJ2-3; no clear D gene. Germline V gene data show CDR1 as LNHDA and CDR2 as SQIVND (reference sequence). With 2 bases removed from V and 2 bases from J, the gap between germline ends came to 8 bases. The CDR3 is 14 residues long. CDR3 sequence (DNA): TGTGCCAGTAGTATAAGAGCCCCCACAGATACGCAGTATTTT. The encoded protein is CASSIRAPTDTQYF.

This clonotype qualifies as medium-sized (0.01 to 0.1%). V usage is TRBV10-2 and J usage is TRBJ2-7, with 10 bases that match TRBD2. Germline values: CDR1 WSHSY, CDR2 SAAADI. The junction had 6 bases not matched to a gene; V was cut back by 8 bases and J by 2 bases. The CDR3 length is 14 residues. CDR3 nucleotides: TGCGCCAGCGGAGGAGCGGGGGGGGCCTACGAGCAGTACTTC. Translated: CASGGAGGAYEQYF.

The rearrangement joins TRBV2 to TRBJ1-5; D is uncertain. The CDR3 has 15 residues. Germline V gives CDR1 SNHLY, CDR2 FYNNEI. The V gene lost 2 bases and the J gene lost 1 base, with 9 bases spanning the gap. CDR3 amino acids: CASSEREMSNQPQHF. The DNA of the CDR3 is TGTGCCAGCAGTGAAAGGGAGATGAGCAATCAGCCCCAGCATTTT.

The V call is TRBV7-8, the J call TRBJ1-1; D is unresolved. Looked up from germline, CDR1 is SGHVS and CDR2 is FQNEAQ. V was pared by 0 bases and J by 7 bases, with 9 bases between. This CDR3 has 13 residues. The CDR3 here is CASSLAEEGEAFF. For the CDR3, the DNA is TGTGCCAGCAGCTTAGCGGAAGAGGGTGAAGCTTTCTTT.

As regards this clonotype: A junction boundary mismatches the germline segment, possibly from a read error. The chain uses TRBV7-7 and TRBJ1-1, with no clear D. Germline CDR1 is SSHAT and CDR2 is FNYEAQ (reference sequence). The CDR3 consists of 13 residues. Here the CDR3 reads CASSPSPNTEAFF. CDR3 bases: TGTGCTAGCAGCCCGTCTCCGAACACTGAAGCTTTCTTT.

This clonotype was seen more than once but under ten times. The gene calls are TRBV10-3 and TRBJ2-7; D gene uncertain. V was pared by 2 bases and J by 4 bases, with 3 bases between. Germline V lookup: CDR1 ENHRY, CDR2 SYGVKD. This CDR3 is 11 amino acids long. The CDR3 bases are TGTGCCATCAGTGAGGCGTACGAGCAGTACTTC. Translating it yields CAISEAYEQYF.

The chain links TRBV2 to TRBJ1-1; D uncertain. Between the trimmed V and J ends, which lost 6 bases and 1 base, there was a span of 9 bases. Germline CDR1 is SNHLY and CDR2 is FYNNEI. This CDR3 is 13 amino acids long. The CDR3 region is CASRAYGNTEAFF. The CDR3 DNA reads TGTGCCAGCAGAGCTTACGGGAACACTGAAGCTTTCTTT.

The chain uses TRBV10-2 and TRBJ1-5, with D possibly TRBD1 on 6 matching bases. With 8 bases removed from V and 3 bases from J, the gap between germline ends came to 14 bases. From germline, CDR1 is WSHSY and CDR2 SAAADI. The CDR3 totals 14 residues. The CDR3 here is CASSPQGFNQPQHF. In DNA, the CDR3 is TGCGCCAGCTCACCTCAGGGGTTCAATCAGCCCCAGCATTTT.

V and J are TRBV6-4 and TRBJ1-6; 8 bases agree with TRBD1. Per germline, CDR1 MRHNA and CDR2 SNTAGT. The V gene end was trimmed by 2 bases and the J gene end by 7 bases; junction bases not matched to a gene: 4. The CDR3 extends over 15 amino acids. CDR3 bases: TGTGCCAGCAGTGACGGTGGGACAGGAAATTCACCCCTCCACTTT. It is translated as CASSDGGTGNSPLHF.

V and J are TRBV20-1 and TRBJ2-5; 13 bases match TRBD2. Germline V gives CDR1 DFQATT, CDR2 SNEGSKA (reference sequence). V lost 3 bases and J lost 3; bases outside the gene matches: 13. This CDR3 comprises 18 residues. The CDR3: CSASRTSGGAIREETQYF. CDR3 nucleotides: TGCAGTGCTAGCCGTACTAGCGGGGGGGCCATCCGCGAAGAGACCCAGTACTTC.

V is TRBV2 and J is TRBJ1-2; D is unresolved. Germline-derived CDR1 and CDR2 are SNHLY and FYNNEI. Trimming took 3 bases from V and 4 from J, leaving 9 bases between them. This CDR3 comprises 13 residues. CDR3 residues: CASSDKQPYGYTF. In nucleotides, the CDR3 is TGTGCCAGCAGTGACAAACAGCCCTATGGCTACACCTTC.

The rearrangement uses TRBV5-1 and TRBJ2-7, with D perhaps TRBD1 or TRBD2 (5 bases each). Germline V CDR1 and CDR2: SGHRS, YFSETQ. The CDR3 is made up of 14 amino acids. Trimming took off 4 bases at V and 0 bases at J, with 11 bases between the two ends. The CDR3 DNA reads TGCGCCAGCAGCAGGGACGCCAGCTCCTACGAGCAGTACTTC. This gives the protein CASSRDASSYEQYF.